Below are 20 T cell receptor beta chains sequenced from a single sample in a study of shared clonotypes between healthy human individuals. Using immunoSEQ multiplex PCR, the repertoire was profiled, and TCRdb retains in-frame clones only, with some absent. This table has some 2,100,000 clones, roughly 91% appearing once. CD45RO negativity and positive selection for CCR7 defined naive CD8 cells, a population that excluded terminally differentiated effector memory CD45RA+ cells. Sample: naive CD8+ T cells from PBMCs. The receptors derive from a man aged 18-30 years in good health. Some clones in this sample may be carry-over from other donors' samples.

As DNA, the CDR3 is TGTGCCAGTAGTTGGACGGCCTACAACGAGCAGTACTTC. It specifies CASSWTAYNEQYF. V and J are TRBV19 and TRBJ2-7, with D hard to call. In germline, CDR1 is LNHDA, CDR2 SQIVND (reference sequence). Trimming removed 5 bases from V and 5 bases from J, with 13 bases in between. The CDR3 totals 13 residues. Combining the CDR3 with reference TRBV19 and TRBJ2-7 gives the whole variable domain DGGITQSPKYLFRKEGQNVTLSCEQNLNHDAMYWYRQDPGQGLRLIYYSQIVNDFQKGDIAEGYSVSREKKESFPLTVTSAQKNPTAFYLCASSWTAYNEQYFGPGTRLTVT.

In regard to this clone: Other DNA sequences in the sample encode the same CDR3. This chain uses TRBV7-9 with TRBJ1-2; weak D call: TRBD1 (5 bases). There are 14 residues in the CDR3. The V and J ends lost 1 base and 3 bases respectively, with 9 bases between them. Germline values: CDR1 SEHNR, CDR2 FQNEAQ (reference sequence). The CDR3 loop reads CASSLVGLDYGYTF. Here the CDR3 DNA reads TGTGCCAGCAGCTTAGTGGGACTGGACTATGGCTACACCTTC.

To note about this clone: The junction does not match germline at one end; this may be a read error. V usage is TRBV29-1 and J usage is TRBJ2-1; 7 bases fit TRBD1. The CDR3 spans 13 residues. CDR1 and CDR2 (germline): SQVTM, ANQGSEA. CDR3 loop: CSVEEQTGVSAVF. In DNA, the CDR3 is TGCAGCGTTGAAGAGCAAACAGGGGTCTCCGCGGTCTTC.

This chain joins TRBV11-2 and TRBJ2-2, with 8 bases fitting TRBD2. CDR1 is SGHAT, CDR2 FQNNGV, per germline. The CDR3 is made up of 16 amino acids. Trimming cost V 6 bases and J 5 bases; bases outside gene matches: 11. CDR3 amino acids: CASRQRSGSGTGELFF. In DNA, the CDR3 is TGTGCCAGCAGGCAGAGAAGCGGGAGTGGGACCGGGGAGCTGTTTTTT.

This clone was recorded a few times. The chain employs TRBV28 and TRBJ1-1, with 9 positions matching TRBD1. CDR1 is MDHEN, CDR2 SYDVKM, per germline. The CDR3 consists of 14 residues. The V segment lost 4 bases and the J segment 5 bases; nucleotides outside the gene matches: 5. The CDR3 loop reads CASSSGQGWTEAFF. The CDR3 DNA is TGTGCCAGCAGTTCGGGACAGGGATGGACTGAAGCTTTCTTT.

This clone was seen only once. The chain is built from TRBV4-3 and TRBJ2-1, with 7 bases lining up with TRBD2. V lost 1 base and J lost 6; bases outside the gene matches: 6. The CDR3 totals 15 residues. Germline values: CDR1 LGHNA, CDR2 YSLEER. In DNA, the CDR3 is TGCGCCAGCAGCCAAGGGCTAGCGGATCTCAATGAGCAGTTCTTC. Protein product: CASSQGLADLNEQFF.

V usage is TRBV5-1 and J usage is TRBJ1-1, with D possibly matching TRBD1 (6 bases). Trimming pared 3 bases from V and 3 bases from J, leaving 12 bases between. Germline values: CDR1 SGHRS, CDR2 YFSETQ. This CDR3 has 14 amino acids. The CDR3 protein is CASSWKGEDTEAFF. The DNA of the CDR3 is TGCGCCAGCAGCTGGAAGGGGGAGGACACTGAAGCTTTCTTT.

V gene TRBV12-5 combines with J gene TRBJ1-2; a possible D gene is TRBD1 (5 bases). The CDR3 has 18 amino acids. V was cut by 2 bases and J by 0 bases, with 19 bases left in between. Germline lookup yields CDR1 LGHNT and CDR2 FRNRAP. CDR3 sequence reads: CASGLSQRAGQANYGYTF. The CDR3 region has the DNA TGTGCTAGTGGTTTGTCACAGAGGGCAGGGCAGGCTAACTATGGCTACACCTTC.

This rearrangement joins TRBV4-3 to TRBJ1-4; 7 bases are a match to TRBD1. This CDR3 contains 16 residues. The V and J ends lost 0 bases and 8 bases, in that order; junction bases with no gene match: 9. Germline CDR1 LGHNA, CDR2 YSLEER. The CDR3 reads CASSQDLRQGGEKLFF. The CDR3, as DNA: TGCGCCAGCAGCCAAGATTTGAGACAGGGCGGAGAAAAACTGTTTTTT.

The gene calls are TRBV6-6 and TRBJ2-2; maybe TRBD1 (6 bases). The CDR3 spans 13 residues. V was clipped by 7 bases and J by 4 bases, with 10 bases between them. The germline CDR1 and CDR2 sequences are MNHNY and SVGAGI (reference sequence). CDR3 DNA sequence: TGTGCCAGCATACAGGGTATCACCGGGGAGCTGTTTTTT. This codes for CASIQGITGELFF.

Only one count was recorded for this clone. This chain uses TRBV1 with TRBJ1-2. TRBV1 is tagged as a pseudogene. The CDR3 contains 17 residues. CDR3 region: CTSSQEMVGVLPYGYTF. CDR3 DNA sequence: TGCACCAGCAGCCAAGAAATGGTAGGAGTTCTCCCCTATGGCTACACCTTC.

The chain uses TRBV7-2 and TRBJ2-1, with D perhaps TRBD1 or TRBD2 (5 bases each). The V and J ends lost 1 base and 2 bases respectively, with 15 bases between them. The CDR3 contains 17 residues. Looked up from germline, CDR1 is SGHTA and CDR2 is FQGNSA. The CDR3: CASSLVTGAHTYNEQFF. The CDR3 bases are TGTGCCAGCAGCTTAGTGACCGGGGCGCACACCTACAATGAGCAGTTCTTC.

The chain joins TRBV19 to TRBJ2-5, with 8 bases that match TRBD2. The CDR3 runs 14 residues. V trimming: 6 bases; J trimming: 5 bases; junction bases outside the gene matches: 8. The germline gives CDR1 LNHDA, CDR2 SQIVND (reference sequence). CDR3 loop: CASSTRGGVETQYF. For the CDR3, the DNA is TGTGCCAGTAGCACCCGGGGGGGCGTGGAGACCCAGTACTTC.

This chain uses TRBV28 with TRBJ2-7; D ambiguous. Germline-derived CDR1 and CDR2 are MDHEN and SYDVKM. V was cut by 2 bases and J by 6 bases, with 5 bases left in between. CDR3 size: 11 residues. In DNA form, the CDR3 reads TGTGCCAGCAGTTTAACCACCGAGCAGTACTTC. This codes for CASSLTTEQYF.

V usage is TRBV7-6 and J usage is TRBJ1-3; 8 bases line up with TRBD1. This CDR3 has 16 residues. The J segment lost 3 bases and the V segment lost 1 base, leaving 5 bases of the junction unmatched. The germline gives CDR1 SGHVS, CDR2 FNYEAQ. CDR3 in DNA: TGTGCCAGCAGCTTAGATAACGGACAGGGTGGAAACACCATATATTTT. It translates to CASSLDNGQGGNTIYF.

The V call is TRBV9, the J call TRBJ2-6, with TRBD1 identical over 8 bases. Per the germline V gene, CDR1 is SGDLS and CDR2 is YYNGEE. This CDR3 contains 18 residues. V lost 0 bases to trimming and J lost 1 base; unmatched junction nucleotides: 6. CDR3 sequence: CASSVGWQGASGANVLTF. In nucleotides, the CDR3 is TGTGCCAGCAGCGTAGGTTGGCAGGGGGCGTCTGGGGCCAACGTCCTGACTTTC. The whole variable domain, remainder taken from reference TRBV9 and TRBJ2-6, is DSGVTQTPKHLITATGQRVTLRCSPRSGDLSVYWYQQSLDQGLQFLIQYYNGEERAKGNILERFSAQQFPDLHSELNLSSLELGDSALYFCASSVGWQGASGANVLTFGAGSRLTVL.

This chain joins TRBV5-1 and TRBJ2-6, with D tentatively TRBD1 or TRBD2 (5 bases each). V was trimmed by 4 bases and J by 13 bases, leaving 21 bases between them. The CDR3 runs 15 residues. The germline V gene encodes CDR1 SGHRS and CDR2 YFSETQ. Here the CDR3 reads CASSGTGPPGLVLTF. The CDR3 nucleotides are TGCGCCAGCAGCGGGACCGGGCCGCCGGGTTTAGTCCTGACTTTC.

In its sample, this clone was seen once. The chain carries TRBV4-2 and TRBJ2-7; 7 bases are a match to TRBD2. Germline V gene sequence: CDR1 LGHNA, CDR2 YNFKEQ. V shed 0 bases, J shed 4 bases, and the junction held 9 bases outside the gene matches. The CDR3 runs 16 residues. The CDR3 sequence: CASSQDAAGDLYEQYF. The DNA for the CDR3 is TGTGCCAGCAGCCAAGACGCGGCGGGAGATTTATACGAGCAGTACTTC.

The V and J genes are TRBV7-9 and TRBJ2-7, with D unresolved. The CDR3 is made up of 14 amino acids. V lost 2 bases, J lost 2 bases, and 10 bases lay in between. In germline, CDR1 is SEHNR, CDR2 FQNEAQ (reference sequence). The DNA of the CDR3 is TGTGCCAGCAGCTTACTTGAAGACCCCTACGAGCAGTACTTC. This gives the protein CASSLLEDPYEQYF.

V and J are TRBV28 and TRBJ1-4; D remains unclear. The germline V gene encodes CDR1 MDHEN and CDR2 SYDVKM. The germline V and J ends were trimmed by 6 bases and 7 bases, with 9 bases remaining between them. This CDR3 spans 12 amino acids. DNA for the CDR3: TGTGCCAGCAGACCCTGGGGTGAAAAACTGTTTTTT. Protein: CASRPWGEKLFF. Variable domain in full (rest from reference TRBV28 and TRBJ1-4): DVKVTQSSRYLVKRTGEKVFLECVQDMDHENMFWYRQDPGLGLRLIYFSYDVKMKEKGDIPEGYSVSREKKERFSLILESASTNQTSMYLCASRPWGEKLFFGSGTQLSVL.